These T cell receptor beta chains were read from a single sample in a study of blood T cell repertoires in COVID-19. Here immunoSEQ multiplex PCR was the method, and the copy in TCRdb shows in-frame clones only, minus some. The sample carries about 440,000 clones, around 90% recorded once. The sequenced sample consisted of PBMCs or T cells enriched from blood (not recorded which). Receptors originate from a man between 18 and 35 years old who had recovered from COVID-19. CDR3s include the opening cysteine and the closing phenylalanine or tryptophan. Fields, in order: V gene, J gene, D gene, clone size, CDR3 DNA, CDR3 protein. A D gene is named only where the DNA matches it firmly. The listing skips clone size in some rows; elsewhere it reads once, few, many or a size class.

v_call: TRBV12-5; j_call: TRBJ2-2; d_call: TRBD1; clone_size: -; cdr3_nt: TGTGCTAGTGGTCCCGGCCGGTTCGGACAGGGTGAGATCACCGGGGAGCTGTTTTTT; cdr3_aa: CASGPGRFGQGEITGELFF
v_call: TRBV9; j_call: TRBJ1-2; d_call: TRBD1; clone_size: few; cdr3_nt: TGTGCCAGCAGCGTAGCGTCAGGGGGATTTGGTAACTATGGCTACACCTTC; cdr3_aa: CASSVASGGFGNYGYTF
v_call: TRBV15; j_call: TRBJ1-2; d_call: -; clone_size: -; cdr3_nt: TGTGCCACCACCATGGACAAGGATGCAGTAGGTGGCTACACCTTC; cdr3_aa: CATTMDKDAVGGYTF
v_call: TRBV2; j_call: TRBJ2-3; d_call: -; clone_size: -; cdr3_nt: TGTGCCAGCAGTGAAGCAGGAGCTAGCACAGATACGCAGTATTTT; cdr3_aa: CASSEAGASTDTQYF
v_call: TRBV11-2; j_call: TRBJ2-7; d_call: -; clone_size: -; cdr3_nt: TGTGCCAGCAGCTTAGAGGCAGCCTACGAGCAGTACTTC; cdr3_aa: CASSLEAAYEQYF
v_call: TRBV10-2; j_call: TRBJ1-5; d_call: -; clone_size: -; cdr3_nt: TGCGCCAGCAGTGAAATGGCAGGGTCGGGCAATCAGCCCCAGCATTTT; cdr3_aa: CASSEMAGSGNQPQHF
v_call: TRBV30; j_call: TRBJ2-2; d_call: TRBD1; clone_size: -; cdr3_nt: TGTGCCTGGAGTTCGGGGACAGGGGGTAACACCGGGGAGCTGTTTTTT; cdr3_aa: CAWSSGTGGNTGELFF
v_call: TRBV25-1; j_call: TRBJ2-5; d_call: TRBD2; clone_size: -; cdr3_nt: TGTGCCAGCAGTGAATCTTTAGCGGGGACCCAGTACTTC; cdr3_aa: CASSESLAGTQYF
v_call: TRBV10-3; j_call: TRBJ2-1; d_call: TRBD2; clone_size: -; cdr3_nt: TGTGCCATCAGCGGGGGGGCCTACAATGAGCAGTTCTTC; cdr3_aa: CAISGGAYNEQFF
v_call: TRBV18; j_call: TRBJ1-2; d_call: -; clone_size: -; cdr3_nt: TGTGCCAGCTCACCCGGCGGGGCAGGGAATGGCTACACCTTC; cdr3_aa: CASSPGGAGNGYTF
v_call: TRBV5-6; j_call: TRBJ2-7; d_call: -; clone_size: once; cdr3_nt: TGTGCCAGCAGCTTGTGGGCCCGCAGAGACTACGAGCAGTACTTC; cdr3_aa: CASSLWARRDYEQYF
v_call: TRBV4-1; j_call: TRBJ1-1; d_call: TRBD1; clone_size: -; cdr3_nt: TGCGCCAGCAGCCTTCTGACAGGGGGCAACACTGAAGCTTTCTTT; cdr3_aa: CASSLLTGGNTEAFF
v_call: TRBV3-1/TRBV3-2; j_call: TRBJ1-6; d_call: TRBD1; clone_size: -; cdr3_nt: TGTGCCAGCAAATCGGGGACAGACAATTCACCCCTCCACTTT; cdr3_aa: CASKSGTDNSPLHF
v_call: TRBV5-6; j_call: TRBJ1-4; d_call: -; clone_size: -; cdr3_nt: TGTGCCAGCAGCGCCGAACCGGCAACTAATGAAAAACTGTTTTTT; cdr3_aa: CASSAEPATNEKLFF
v_call: TRBV7-9; j_call: TRBJ2-3; d_call: -; clone_size: -; cdr3_nt: TGTGCCAGCAGCCCGAGGGACACCCCAGAACCAGATACGCAGTATTTT; cdr3_aa: CASSPRDTPEPDTQYF
v_call: TRBV19; j_call: TRBJ1-2; d_call: TRBD1; clone_size: -; cdr3_nt: TGTGCCAGCGAGGAAACAGGGGGCAGAAGTGGCTACACCTTC; cdr3_aa: CASEETGGRSGYTF
v_call: TRBV10-1; j_call: TRBJ2-3; d_call: -; clone_size: -; cdr3_nt: TGCGCCAGCAGTGAGTCAGAGTCAGATACGCAGTATTTT; cdr3_aa: CASSESESDTQYF
v_call: TRBV10-3; j_call: TRBJ1-6; d_call: TRBD1; clone_size: -; cdr3_nt: TGTGCCATCAGTGAAATCCCGGGACAGGGAGAGTCACCCCTCCACTTT; cdr3_aa: CAISEIPGQGESPLHF
v_call: TRBV7-8; j_call: TRBJ1-5; d_call: TRBD1; clone_size: -; cdr3_nt: TGTGCCAGCAGCTTAGCCTCGGACAGGTTTAATCAGCCCCAGCATTTT; cdr3_aa: CASSLASDRFNQPQHF
v_call: TRBV5-5; j_call: TRBJ1-2; d_call: -; clone_size: -; cdr3_nt: TGTGCCAGCAGCCCAGAACTTCTAGCTAACTATGGCTACACCTTC; cdr3_aa: CASSPELLANYGYTF
v_call: TRBV19; j_call: TRBJ2-7; d_call: -; clone_size: -; cdr3_nt: TGTGCCAGTAGTCGTCAAACCGGTGACTACGAGCAGTACTTC; cdr3_aa: CASSRQTGDYEQYF
v_call: TRBV18; j_call: TRBJ1-4; d_call: TRBD1; clone_size: -; cdr3_nt: TGTGCCAGCTCACCCCGGGACAGTAATGAAAAACTGTTTTTT; cdr3_aa: CASSPRDSNEKLFF
v_call: TRBV3-1/TRBV3-2; j_call: TRBJ2-5; d_call: -; clone_size: -; cdr3_nt: TGTGCCAGCAGCCAAAAGCAGGGCGGCTTTGAGACCCAGTACTTC; cdr3_aa: CASSQKQGGFETQYF
v_call: TRBV5-6; j_call: TRBJ1-1; d_call: -; clone_size: -; cdr3_nt: TGTGCCAGCAATCCCTTCGGGAAAATGAACACTGAAGCTTTCTTT; cdr3_aa: CASNPFGKMNTEAFF
v_call: TRBV12-3/TRBV12-4; j_call: TRBJ2-2; d_call: -; clone_size: -; cdr3_nt: TGTGCCAGCAGTTCCAGGGCCGCCGGGGAGCTGTTTTTT; cdr3_aa: CASSSRAAGELFF
v_call: TRBV6-4; j_call: TRBJ2-1; d_call: TRBD1; clone_size: -; cdr3_nt: TGTGCCAGCAGTGGGACAGGGGCGGGTGAGCAGTTCTTC; cdr3_aa: CASSGTGAGEQFF
v_call: TRBV10-1; j_call: TRBJ2-3; d_call: TRBD1; clone_size: -; cdr3_nt: TGCGCCAGCAGCAAAGGGACAGGGGAAGCAGATACGCAGTATTTT; cdr3_aa: CASSKGTGEADTQYF
v_call: TRBV12-3/TRBV12-4; j_call: TRBJ1-1; d_call: -; clone_size: -; cdr3_nt: TGTGCCAGCATTAGAAACACTGAAGCTTTCTTT; cdr3_aa: CASIRNTEAFF
v_call: TRBV29-1; j_call: TRBJ2-6; d_call: -; clone_size: -; cdr3_nt: TGCAGCGTTGCAGATTCGGGGGGCGTTAATCTTAGAGGGGCCAACGTCCTGACTTTC; cdr3_aa: CSVADSGGVNLRGANVLTF
v_call: TRBV30; j_call: TRBJ1-5; d_call: TRBD1; clone_size: -; cdr3_nt: TGTGCCTGGTCCCTTGACAGGGACCAGCCCCAGCATTTT; cdr3_aa: CAWSLDRDQPQHF
v_call: TRBV11-2; j_call: TRBJ1-1; d_call: -; clone_size: once; cdr3_nt: TGTGCCAGCAGCTTCCCGGGACTTATTACTGAAGCTTTCTTT; cdr3_aa: CASSFPGLITEAFF
v_call: TRBV12-5; j_call: TRBJ2-3; d_call: -; clone_size: -; cdr3_nt: TGTGCTAGTGGTTTGAACCGGGACACCCCCCGGTATTTT; cdr3_aa: CASGLNRDTPRYF
v_call: TRBV6-5; j_call: TRBJ1-5; d_call: TRBD1; clone_size: few; cdr3_nt: TGTGCCAGCAGGTACGGGACAGTGAATCAGCCCCAGCATTTT; cdr3_aa: CASRYGTVNQPQHF
v_call: TRBV7-8; j_call: TRBJ2-7; d_call: -; clone_size: -; cdr3_nt: TGTGCCAGCAGCTCCAGAGGGGGACAAGAGCAGTACTTC; cdr3_aa: CASSSRGGQEQYF
v_call: TRBV19; j_call: TRBJ1-6; d_call: -; clone_size: -; cdr3_nt: TGTGCCAGTAGTAGCCTCAGGGGAACGTGGGGTTCACCCCTCCACTTT; cdr3_aa: CASSSLRGTWGSPLHF
v_call: TRBV19; j_call: TRBJ1-5; d_call: TRBD1; clone_size: -; cdr3_nt: TGTGCCAGTAGTCTCGGGACAGAGCTTAGGAATCAGCCCCAGCATTTT; cdr3_aa: CASSLGTELRNQPQHF
v_call: TRBV19; j_call: TRBJ1-3; d_call: -; clone_size: -; cdr3_nt: TGTGCCAGTAGTATAGATTATACGGACTCCGAGAGGAGCTCTGGAAACACCATATATTTT; cdr3_aa: CASSIDYTDSERSSGNTIYF
v_call: TRBV10-2; j_call: TRBJ2-3; d_call: -; clone_size: -; cdr3_nt: TGCGCCAGCAGTGAGCAAAGCATTGTTACCCCCTCTAGCACAGATACGCAGTATTTT; cdr3_aa: CASSEQSIVTPSSTDTQYF
v_call: TRBV6-5; j_call: TRBJ1-3; d_call: -; clone_size: -; cdr3_nt: TGTGCCAGCAGTTTCATCTCTGGAAACACCATATATTTT; cdr3_aa: CASSFISGNTIYF
v_call: TRBV5-1; j_call: TRBJ2-5; d_call: TRBD1; clone_size: -; cdr3_nt: TGCGCCAGCAGCAATCCGGGGACAGTTCAAGAGACCCAGTACTTC; cdr3_aa: CASSNPGTVQETQYF
v_call: TRBV20-1; j_call: TRBJ1-2; d_call: -; clone_size: -; cdr3_nt: TGCAGTGCTAGCAGTGACAATGGCTACACCTTC; cdr3_aa: CSASSDNGYTF
v_call: TRBV7-8; j_call: TRBJ2-7; d_call: TRBD1; clone_size: -; cdr3_nt: TGTGCCAGCAGCTTAGGTGTGGGGACAGGAAGCTCCTACGAGCAGTACTTC; cdr3_aa: CASSLGVGTGSSYEQYF
v_call: TRBV11-3; j_call: TRBJ2-5; d_call: -; clone_size: -; cdr3_nt: TGTGCCAGCAGCTTAGACAGGGTGGGGACCCAGTACTTC; cdr3_aa: CASSLDRVGTQYF
v_call: TRBV4-1; j_call: TRBJ2-2; d_call: -; clone_size: -; cdr3_nt: TGCGCCAGCAAAGAGACAGGATCCGGGGAGCTGTTTTTT; cdr3_aa: CASKETGSGELFF
v_call: TRBV27; j_call: TRBJ2-3; d_call: TRBD2; clone_size: -; cdr3_nt: TGTGCCAGCAGCCTTACCCCAACTAGCGGGTACTTGTCCCGTAGCACAGATACGCAGTATTTT; cdr3_aa: CASSLTPTSGYLSRSTDTQYF
v_call: TRBV12-5; j_call: TRBJ2-1; d_call: -; clone_size: -; cdr3_nt: TGTGCTAGTTCAAGCACCGACAATGAGCAGTTCTTC; cdr3_aa: CASSSTDNEQFF
v_call: TRBV5-4; j_call: TRBJ2-1; d_call: -; clone_size: -; cdr3_nt: TGTGCCAGCAGCTTGCGGGAGCTGGGGAATGAGCAGTTCTTC; cdr3_aa: CASSLRELGNEQFF
v_call: TRBV7-9; j_call: TRBJ1-6; d_call: TRBD1; clone_size: few; cdr3_nt: TGTGCCAGCAGCGAGGACAGGGTGTTGGATAATTCACCCCTCCACTTT; cdr3_aa: CASSEDRVLDNSPLHF
v_call: TRBV6-5; j_call: TRBJ2-7; d_call: TRBD1; clone_size: -; cdr3_nt: TGTGCCAGCGGGGGACAGGGGGTCCACGAGCAGTACTTC; cdr3_aa: CASGGQGVHEQYF
v_call: TRBV7-8; j_call: TRBJ1-2; d_call: TRBD1; clone_size: -; cdr3_nt: TGTGCCAGCAGCATTTACAGGGGTCCCTATGGCTACACCTTC; cdr3_aa: CASSIYRGPYGYTF
v_call: TRBV18; j_call: TRBJ1-1; d_call: -; clone_size: -; cdr3_nt: TGTGCCAGCTCACCGACGGAGGACACTGAAGCTTTCTTT; cdr3_aa: CASSPTEDTEAFF
v_call: TRBV2; j_call: TRBJ1-2; d_call: -; clone_size: -; cdr3_nt: TGTGCCAGCAGTGAGCCCGTCAGGGGTGGCTACACCTTC; cdr3_aa: CASSEPVRGGYTF
v_call: TRBV5-1; j_call: TRBJ1-6; d_call: -; clone_size: -; cdr3_nt: TGCGCCAGCAGCCGGGTCCGTGGGAATTCACCCCTCCACTTT; cdr3_aa: CASSRVRGNSPLHF
v_call: TRBV24-1; j_call: TRBJ2-1; d_call: -; clone_size: -; cdr3_nt: TGTGCCACCAGTGAAACGAGTCAGGGTACCAATGAGCAGTTCTTC; cdr3_aa: CATSETSQGTNEQFF
v_call: TRBV2; j_call: TRBJ2-7; d_call: -; clone_size: -; cdr3_nt: TGTGCCAGCACCGGAGGGGAAGGGGACCTCTACGAGCAGTACTTC; cdr3_aa: CASTGGEGDLYEQYF
v_call: TRBV2; j_call: TRBJ1-2; d_call: -; clone_size: -; cdr3_nt: TGTGCCAGCAGTGAACGGGGTTCAAACTATGGCTACACCTTC; cdr3_aa: CASSERGSNYGYTF